Listed below are T cell receptor beta chains from one sample, sequenced in a study of beta chain features in type 1 diabetes. Assay used: immunoSEQ multiplex PCR; TCRdb lists only in-frame clones, some missing. The data contain a few hundred thousand clones, around a fifth of them seen just once; the ten biggest clones take up about 0.044%. The sequencing input was naive CD4+ T cells from blood. The receptor source for this set is a woman between 18 and 29 years old in good health. CDR3s leave out the opening cysteine and the closing phenylalanine or tryptophan.

V	CDR3
TRBV10-3	AITPGQGAYEQY
TRBV5-1	ASSPGTSGGTQF
TRBV30	AWSGTGYEQY
TRBV2	ASSEAGGSPLH
TRBV4-1	ASSQGAPLSEQY
TRBV5-1	ASSMTSGKVEQF
TRBV29-1	SVVSPGTKRF
TRBV5-4	ASSPGTGSEKLF
TRBV7-2	ASSASTGGRADTQY
TRBV10-3	AIILGLAGFDNEQF
TRBV7-6	ASSLAGARDEQF
TRBV7-9	ASSRGSGGDQETQY
TRBV5-1	ASSDVRGSETQY
TRBV4-1	ASSQGSGSYRSSYNEQF
TRBV29-1	SVERQLDTEAF
TRBV18	ASSPPDRVTDTQY
TRBV5-1	ASSQDNSYEQY
TRBV7-8	ASSLVRLAGTDTQY
TRBV7-2	ASTGGPNSPLH
TRBV5-1	ARLPRGGPQH